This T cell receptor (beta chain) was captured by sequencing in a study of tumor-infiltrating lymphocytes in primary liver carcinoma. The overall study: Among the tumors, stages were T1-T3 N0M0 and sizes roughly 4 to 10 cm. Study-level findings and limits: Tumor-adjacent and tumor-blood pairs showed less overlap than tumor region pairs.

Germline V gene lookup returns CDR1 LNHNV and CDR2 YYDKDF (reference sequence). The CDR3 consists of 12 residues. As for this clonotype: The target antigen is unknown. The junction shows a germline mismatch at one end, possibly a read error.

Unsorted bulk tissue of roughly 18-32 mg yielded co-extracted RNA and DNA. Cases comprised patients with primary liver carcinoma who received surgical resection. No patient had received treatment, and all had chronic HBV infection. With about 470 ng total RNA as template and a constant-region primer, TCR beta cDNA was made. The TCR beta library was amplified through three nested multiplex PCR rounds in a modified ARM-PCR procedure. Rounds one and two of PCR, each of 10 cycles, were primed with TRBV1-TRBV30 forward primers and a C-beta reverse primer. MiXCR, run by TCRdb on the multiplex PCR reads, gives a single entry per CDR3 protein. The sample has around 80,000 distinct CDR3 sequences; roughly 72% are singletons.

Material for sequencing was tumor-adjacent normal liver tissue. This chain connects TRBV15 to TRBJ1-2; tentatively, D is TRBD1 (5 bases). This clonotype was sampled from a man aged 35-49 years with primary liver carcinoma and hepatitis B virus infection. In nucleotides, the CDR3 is TGTACCACGGGGCAGGGAAACTATGGCTACACCTTC. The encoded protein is CTTGQGNYGYTF.